Reported below is one T cell receptor (beta chain). The data were obtained in a study of blood T cell repertoires in COVID-19. In the study overall: Samples representing acute and convalescent COVID-19 were sourced from the United States, Italy and Spain. From T cells, B-cell-depleted T cells, or PBMCs came the material, which was cDNA or gDNA.

Unmatched junction bases numbered 9, after V lost 7 bases and J lost 4 bases. The CDR3 consists of 15 residues. CDR1 is LNHDA and CDR2 is SQIVND in the germline V gene (reference sequence). Methods used by the authors: Using reference gene primer amplification, nucleated cell counts were estimated. The repertoire was sequenced with immunoSEQ multiplex PCR; TCRdb's copy has only in-frame clones and lacks some. V and J calls and clone size are those listed in that table; D and trimming were worked out from the DNA. The table shows 75,000 to 90,000 clones, with 85% occurring only once. The chain links TRBV19 to TRBJ2-1; TRBD2 matches 8 bases. The sample taken for sequencing was peripheral blood. This clonotype was sampled from a man aged 80 or over with active or convalescent COVID-19. The CDR3: CASTRASGGYNEQFF. The CDR3, as DNA: TGTGCCAGTACCCGGGCCAGCGGGGGTTACAATGAGCAGTTCTTC. Full variable domain (rest looked up from reference TRBV19 and TRBJ2-1): DGGITQSPKYLFRKEGQNVTLSCEQNLNHDAMYWYRQDPGQGLRLIYYSQIVNDFQKGDIAEGYSVSREKKESFPLTVTSAQKNPTAFYLCASTRASGGYNEQFFGPGTRLTVL.